A selection of T cell receptor beta chains follows, all from one sample in a study of T cells in Graves' hyperthyroidism and ophthalmopathy. TCRdb processed the multiplex PCR reads anew with MiXCR; each CDR3 protein has one entry. This sample yields more than 350,000 distinct CDR3 sequences, of which approximately 14% are seen a single time; approximately 19% belongs to the top ten. Sequences were obtained from blood. The receptors were sampled from a woman aged 60-75 years with Graves' ophthalmopathy. Both conserved end residues are part of each CDR3. The D gene is left open where the match is weak. Not all rows give a size; the values are once, few, many and, for expanded clones, a class.

many	TRBV11-2	TRBJ2-7	-	CASSPDRSYEQYF	TGTGCCAGCAGCCCCGACCGGTCCTACGAGCAGTACTTC
once	TRBV6-4	TRBJ1-2	-	CASSDSFLRPSGGYTF	TGTGCCAGCAGTGACTCGTTTCTCCGTCCCTCGGGTGGCTACACCTTC
many	TRBV2	TRBJ2-7	-	CASSELGRANEQYF	TGTGCCAGCAGTGAATTAGGCAGGGCTAACGAGCAGTACTTC
many	TRBV19	TRBJ2-7	TRBD2	CASSMQTSGRNPYEQYF	TGTGCCAGTAGTATGCAGACTAGCGGGAGGAACCCCTACGAGCAGTACTTC
few	TRBV3-1	TRBJ2-6	-	CASSQDTDPSGANVLTF	TGTGCCAGCAGCCAAGATACGGATCCCTCTGGGGCCAACGTCCTGACTTTC
few	TRBV28	TRBJ2-5	TRBD2	CASSLGTSGAPDF	TGTGCCAGCAGTTTGGGGACTAGCGGGGCCCCCGACTTC
few	TRBV9	TRBJ2-1	TRBD1	CASSVRQGTYNEQFF	TGTGCCAGCAGCGTGAGACAGGGGACCTACAATGAGCAGTTCTTC
many	TRBV12-3/TRBV12-4	TRBJ1-5	-	CASTTGEGSHDQPQHF	TGTGCCAGCACCACGGGCGAGGGTTCTCATGATCAGCCCCAGCATTTT
-	TRBV5-1	TRBJ2-1	TRBD1	CASSLRPGQANSGQFF	TGCGCCAGCAGCTTACGGCCGGGACAGGCAAACTCAGGGCAGTTCTTC
many	TRBV28	TRBJ2-7	TRBD1	CASGDRSYEQYF	TGTGCCAGCGGGGACAGGTCCTACGAGCAGTACTTC
many	TRBV20-1	TRBJ2-7	-	CSAYLPREQYF	TGCAGTGCTTACCTCCCGCGGGAGCAGTACTTC
few	TRBV5-5	TRBJ2-5	TRBD1	CASSPQGGAETQYF	TGTGCCAGCAGCCCTCAAGGGGGCGCGGAGACCCAGTACTTC
many	TRBV3-1	TRBJ2-1	-	CASTPARGSEQFF	TGTGCCAGCACCCCAGCCCGGGGTAGTGAGCAGTTCTTC
many	TRBV5-1	TRBJ2-3	TRBD1	CASSKGGASDTQYF	TGCGCCAGCAGCAAAGGGGGCGCCTCAGATACGCAGTATTTT
many	TRBV12-3/TRBV12-4	TRBJ2-3	-	CASTLGRLPRGDTQYF	TGTGCCAGCACCCTAGGTAGACTACCCAGAGGGGATACGCAGTATTTT
many	TRBV27	TRBJ2-5	-	CASSLSAGMQETQYF	TGTGCCAGCAGTTTATCGGCGGGTATGCAAGAGACCCAGTACTTC
many	TRBV7-8	TRBJ1-5	-	CASSFNTNQPQHF	TGTGCCAGCAGCTTCAATACAAATCAGCCCCAGCATTTT
-	TRBV19	TRBJ1-2	-	CASSIRTDNHGYTF	TGTGCCAGTAGTATCAGGACAGATAACCATGGCTACACCTTC
few	TRBV9	TRBJ2-3	-	CASSPSGEGRNTQYF	TGTGCCAGCAGCCCGTCCGGCGAGGGCCGTAATACGCAGTATTTT
once	TRBV7-2	TRBJ1-4	-	CASRPPGSEKLFF	TGTGCCAGCAGACCTCCGGGCTCAGAAAAACTGTTTTTT
many	TRBV7-2	TRBJ2-5	-	CASSLAGAETQYF	TGTGCCAGCAGCTTAGCGGGAGCAGAGACCCAGTACTTC
many	TRBV5-1	TRBJ2-7	TRBD2	CASSSATSGYHEQYF	TGCGCCAGCAGCTCTGCGACTAGCGGGTACCACGAGCAGTACTTC
-	TRBV4-1	TRBJ1-1	TRBD1	CASSQTPGTGGTEAFF	TGCGCCAGCAGCCAAACCCCCGGGACAGGGGGCACTGAAGCTTTCTTT
many	TRBV28	TRBJ1-5	-	CASSFRGQPQHF	TGTGCCAGCAGTTTCCGGGGGCAGCCCCAGCATTTT
few	TRBV5-5	TRBJ1-2	TRBD1	CASSFTGGNYGYTF	TGTGCCAGCAGCTTTACAGGGGGCAACTATGGCTACACCTTC
few	TRBV30	TRBJ1-4	-	CAWSPAHGTPNEKLFF	TGTGCCTGGAGTCCCGCCCACGGGACGCCGAATGAAAAACTGTTTTTT
many	TRBV5-1	TRBJ1-4	-	CASSLMPGTNEKLFF	TGCGCCAGCAGCTTGATGCCGGGAACTAATGAAAAACTGTTTTTT
many	TRBV7-3	TRBJ1-2	-	CASSLIPSVYGYTF	TGTGCCAGCAGCTTAATACCCTCAGTCTATGGCTACACCTTC